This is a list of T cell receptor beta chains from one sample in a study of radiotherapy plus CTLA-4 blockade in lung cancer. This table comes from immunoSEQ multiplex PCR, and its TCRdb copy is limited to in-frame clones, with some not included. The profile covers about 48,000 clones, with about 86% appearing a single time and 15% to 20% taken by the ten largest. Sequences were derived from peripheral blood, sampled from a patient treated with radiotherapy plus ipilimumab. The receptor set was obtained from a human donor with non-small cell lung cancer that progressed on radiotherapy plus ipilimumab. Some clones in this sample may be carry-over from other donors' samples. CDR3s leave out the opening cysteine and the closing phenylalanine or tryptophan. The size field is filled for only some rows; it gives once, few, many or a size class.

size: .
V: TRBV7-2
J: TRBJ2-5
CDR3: ASSVPQMAGGGGETQY

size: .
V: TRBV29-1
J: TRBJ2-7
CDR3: SKEGLAANYEQY

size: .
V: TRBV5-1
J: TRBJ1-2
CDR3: ASSYGQVDRDGYT

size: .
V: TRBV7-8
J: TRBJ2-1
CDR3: ASGSGTSGGENYNEQF

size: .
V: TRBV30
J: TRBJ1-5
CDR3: AWSVWGGSQPQH

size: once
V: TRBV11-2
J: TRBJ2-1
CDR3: ASSLASRREQF

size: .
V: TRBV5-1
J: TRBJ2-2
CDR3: ASSLAGVRNTGELF

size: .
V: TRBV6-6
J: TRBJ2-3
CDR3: ASSTGVDTQY

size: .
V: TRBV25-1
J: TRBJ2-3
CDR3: ASSGGLAGVTDTQY

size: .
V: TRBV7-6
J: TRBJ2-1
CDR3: ASSLNRGVGYNEQF

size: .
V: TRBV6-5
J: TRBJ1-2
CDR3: ASSSDRGLGGYT

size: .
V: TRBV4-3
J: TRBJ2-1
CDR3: ASSQGLLTDEQF

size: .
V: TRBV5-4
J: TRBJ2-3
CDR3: ASSLRLAGFRDTQY

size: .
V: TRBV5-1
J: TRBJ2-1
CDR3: ASSLGGQGNEQF

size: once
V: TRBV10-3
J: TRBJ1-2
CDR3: AINDGQMNYGYT

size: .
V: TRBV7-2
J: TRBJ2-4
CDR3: ASSFENRRGGLNIQY

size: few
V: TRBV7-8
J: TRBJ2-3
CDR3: ASRAGGRDTQY

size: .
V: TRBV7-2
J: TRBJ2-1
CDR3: ASSATSAPYNEQF

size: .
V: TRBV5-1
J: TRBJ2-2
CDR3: ASSTGLAGPTGELF

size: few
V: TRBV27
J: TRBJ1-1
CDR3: ASSLGSTLNTEAF

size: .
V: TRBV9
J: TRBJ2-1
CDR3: ASSPQAVRDNEQF

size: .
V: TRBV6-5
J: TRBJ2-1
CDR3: ASRKSGGLNNEQF

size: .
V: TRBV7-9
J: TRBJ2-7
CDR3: ASALIDEQY

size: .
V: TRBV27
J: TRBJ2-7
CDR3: ASSRRTGESYEQY

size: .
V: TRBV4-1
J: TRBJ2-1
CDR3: ASSQEGQGNEQF

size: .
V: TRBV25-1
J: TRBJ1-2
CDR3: ASSGTVQSDGYT

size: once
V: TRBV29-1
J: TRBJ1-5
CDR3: SVSWSTGKDQPQH

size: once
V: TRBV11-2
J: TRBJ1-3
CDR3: ASSRRQSGNTIY

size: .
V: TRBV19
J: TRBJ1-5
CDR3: ATETQGDDQPQH

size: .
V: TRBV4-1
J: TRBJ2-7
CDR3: ASSQRRSDRRAYEQY

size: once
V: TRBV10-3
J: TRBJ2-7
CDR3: AITKRGDSYEQY

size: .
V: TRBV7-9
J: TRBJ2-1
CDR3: ASSLVSSGRTYNEQF

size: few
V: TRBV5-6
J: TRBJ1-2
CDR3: ASRVRGGGGYGYT

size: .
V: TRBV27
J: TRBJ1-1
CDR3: ASSLGAGNTEAF

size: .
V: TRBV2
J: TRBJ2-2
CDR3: ASSETGTNTGELF

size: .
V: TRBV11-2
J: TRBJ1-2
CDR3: ASSSGGAGGGYT

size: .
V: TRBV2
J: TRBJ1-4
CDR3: ASSGVLGAREKLF